The subject of this entry is one T cell receptor (beta chain). Its antigen remains unknown. TCRdb fed the reads into MiXCR, producing one record per CDR3 protein. The sample comprises fewer than 900,000 distinct CDR3 sequences, about 28% of which are singletons, and about an eighth rests with the top ten. The data stem from a study of T cell repertoires in cytomegalovirus infection. Germline lookup yields CDR1 DFQATT and CDR2 SNEGSKA (reference sequence). The CDR3 extends over 14 amino acids. The V end was cut by 5 bases, the J end by 4 bases, with 15 bases between. The sample was cultured CD8+ T cells from PBMCs, taken from culture after CMV antigen stimulation. The TCR comes from a human donor in good health (CMV status not recorded). Some clones in this sample may be carry-over from other donors' samples. The chain recombines TRBV20-1 with TRBJ2-1; a possible D gene is TRBD2 (5 bases). Here the CDR3 reads CSAPGSGVYNEQFF. The CDR3 bases are TGCAGTGCTCCAGGAAGCGGAGTTTACAATGAGCAGTTCTTC.